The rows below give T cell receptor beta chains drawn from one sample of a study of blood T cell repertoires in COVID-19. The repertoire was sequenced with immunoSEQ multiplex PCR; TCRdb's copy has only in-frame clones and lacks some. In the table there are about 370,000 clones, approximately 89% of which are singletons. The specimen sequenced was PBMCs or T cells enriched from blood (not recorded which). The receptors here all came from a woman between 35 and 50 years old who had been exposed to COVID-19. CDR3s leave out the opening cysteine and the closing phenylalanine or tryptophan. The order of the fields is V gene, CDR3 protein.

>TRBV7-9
ASSRQGNLGTEAF
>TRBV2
ASSQDRDNSPLH
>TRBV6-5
ASSYADGGEQY
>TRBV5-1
ASSLGQGASTDAQY
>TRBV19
ASSNSGGVTGELF
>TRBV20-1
SAHPWGGYT
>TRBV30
ACLQGGNTEAF
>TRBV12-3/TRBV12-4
ASTVGQAGF
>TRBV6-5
ASTLSGGVSDTQY
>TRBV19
ASSTGDHYGYT
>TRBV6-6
ASSYSTEQY
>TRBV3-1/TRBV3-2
ASSQGQGRSDTQY
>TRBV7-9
ASSLGDRVHEQY
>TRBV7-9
ASSLTGGGNTIY
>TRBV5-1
ASSLSSQGGNTIY
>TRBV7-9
ASSPKTSGVYNEQF
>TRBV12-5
ASGRTSGSYNEQF
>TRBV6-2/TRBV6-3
ASSWETGDRF
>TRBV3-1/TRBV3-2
ASSQQGYEAF
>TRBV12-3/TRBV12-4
ASSLGAREAF
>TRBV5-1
ASSLPSRDRDYGYT
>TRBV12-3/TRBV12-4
ASSLASGGEQF
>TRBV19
ASKGTSGATDTQY
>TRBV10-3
AIRGQPHTEAF
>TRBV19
ASTPPGTGNEKLF
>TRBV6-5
ASSYRGGAGAF
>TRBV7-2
ASSLDIETVVKAF
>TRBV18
ASSPSEGRGLNEKLF
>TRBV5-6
ASSHRQPETQY
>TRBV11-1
ASSSRTLYGETQY
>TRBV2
ASSESSLNTGELF
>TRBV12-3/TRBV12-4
ASTRTGGYGYT
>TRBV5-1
ASSLWGGDQPQH
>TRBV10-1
ASSVGTGTTDTQY
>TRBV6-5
ASSAGQEIYTEAF
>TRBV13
ATLRRADDNEQF
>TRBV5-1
ASSLTTSGGSF
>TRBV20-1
SASRLAGGGYEQY
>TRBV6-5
ASKMTGNTEAF
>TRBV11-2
ASSASSRETQY
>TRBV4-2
ASGSGSGGEETQY
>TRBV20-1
SASYKGGIDGYT
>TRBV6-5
ASSYSGQDYGYT
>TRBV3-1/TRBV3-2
ASSLRLLSSYEQY
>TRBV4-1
ASSQVPRPSGSYEQY
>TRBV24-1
ATSDPIAGGTNEQF
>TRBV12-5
ASVRRLKDDHSTAKSYNEQF
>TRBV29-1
SVWQGAYEQY
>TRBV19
ATLGQEQETQY
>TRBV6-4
ASSDSGTGDNSPLH
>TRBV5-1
ASSPTQGGGTEAF
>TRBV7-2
ASSVKRSNEQF